This T cell receptor beta chain was captured in a study of cytomegalovirus exposure and HLA in healthy donors. Primers: 60 Vbeta forward and 13 Jbeta reverse. Using immunoSEQ multiplex PCR, the repertoire was profiled, and TCRdb retains in-frame clones only, with some absent. The listing records around 150,000 clones. Germline V gene sequence: CDR1 MDHEN, CDR2 SYDVKM. Trimming removed 3 bases from V and 2 bases from J, with 11 bases in between. This CDR3 comprises 16 residues. The source material was PBMCs. This TCR came from a man aged 30 to 39 in good health and CMV-seronegative. The chain combines TRBV28 with TRBJ1-6, with TRBD1 as a possible D gene (6 bases). CDR3 coding DNA: TGTGCCAGCAGTTTGGCGGGGGCAACCTATAATTCACCCCTCCACTTT. This translates into CASSLAGATYNSPLHF.